The next 6 T cell receptor beta chains were all read from a single sample in a study of identical twins. TCRdb re-called the 5' RACE reads with MiXCR, one entry per CDR3 protein. This sample has about 690,000 distinct CDR3 sequences, with less than 7% found just once. The sample comprised naive T cells sorted from blood. Receptors originate from a man in his late teens or twenties in good health.

The CDR3 loop is CSATGLAGALSTDTQYF. CDR3 bases: TGCAGTGCTACAGGACTAGCGGGAGCCTTAAGCACAGATACGCAGTATTTT. This sequence joins TRBV20-1 and TRBJ2-3; 13 positions match TRBD2. The CDR3 covers 17 residues. Trimming took 4 bases from V and 0 from J; bases not matched to a gene: 7. Germline V gives CDR1 DFQATT, CDR2 SNEGSKA (reference sequence).

The V gene is TRBV20-1, the J gene TRBJ2-1; D perhaps matches TRBD2 (6 bases). CDR3 length equals 15 residues. CDR1 DFQATT and CDR2 SNEGSKA come from the germline V gene (reference sequence). V was shortened by 2 bases and J by 9 bases, with 20 bases between the two germline ends. The CDR3 loop reads CSARSIAERRGEQFF. The CDR3 bases are TGCAGTGCTAGAAGTATAGCGGAGCGACGGGGTGAGCAGTTCTTC.

This clonotype has ten or more counts. The chain couples TRBV5-6 to TRBJ2-1; maybe TRBD2 (6 bases). Germline V CDR1 and CDR2: SGHDT, YYEEEE. The CDR3 spans 16 residues. V was trimmed by 0 bases and J by 3 bases, leaving 13 bases between them. The CDR3 protein is CASSLGRDHFYNEQFF. The DNA of the CDR3 is TGTGCCAGCAGCTTGGGGCGGGACCATTTCTACAATGAGCAGTTCTTC. Based on the CDR3 plus reference TRBV5-6 and TRBJ2-1, the full variable domain is DAGVTQSPTHLIKTRGQQVTLRCSPKSGHDTVSWYQQALGQGPQFIFQYYEEEERQRGNFPDRFSGHQFPNYSSELNVNALLLGDSALYLCASSLGRDHFYNEQFFGPGTRLTVL.

The chain is built from TRBV11-2 and TRBJ2-7; tentatively, D is TRBD2 (6 bases). The CDR3 is 15 amino acids. Per germline, CDR1 SGHAT and CDR2 FQNNGV. V lost 1 base, J lost 2 bases, and 12 bases lay in between. CDR3 sequence reads: CASSLGLDVTYEQYV. For the CDR3, the DNA is TGTGCCAGCAGCTTAGGACTAGACGTAACCTACGAGCAGTACGTC.

The chain combines TRBV28 with TRBJ2-1; 10 nucleotides agree with TRBD2. V gave up 4 bases and J gave up 9 bases; unmatched junction bases: 6. CDR1 MDHEN and CDR2 SYDVKM come from the germline V gene. This CDR3 is built from 14 residues. Written as DNA, the CDR3 is TGTGCCAGCAGTTACAGCGGGAGGGCCTTTGAGCAGTTCTTC. This encodes CASSYSGRAFEQFF.

The rearrangement links TRBV14 to TRBJ1-1; 7 bases are shared with TRBD1. CDR1 is SGHDN, CDR2 FVKESK, per germline. CDR3 length equals 15 residues. The V segment lost 4 bases and the J segment 3 bases; nucleotides outside the gene matches: 8. In nucleotides, the CDR3 is TGTGCCAGCAGCCGACAGGGACAGATTGACACTGAAGCTTTCTTT. Encoded protein: CASSRQGQIDTEAFF.